This T cell receptor (beta chain) was documented in a study of T cell repertoires in aging, cancer and after chemotherapy (dated by TCRdb to between 2018 and 2021). Concerning the study at large: The donors fell into six age groups ranging from 30 or younger to 70 or older, and each group had at least three individuals. Healthy donor control TCR repertoires were recorded over several months to years and showed clear clonal overlap across re-sampling. The full dataset contained 9.1 million or so TCR reads. Peripheral blood TCR beta repertoires from healthy donors and cancer patients were profiled to examine immunoaging and T cell reconstitution after chemotherapy. The cohort comprised around 220 cancer patients, more than 90 with hematological and around 120 with solid cancers, plus 95 healthy donors as a reference group.

This clonotype was picked up a small number of times. What this receptor recognizes is not known. Per-base qualities were not stored, and no clone one base away is much larger. Overall study results and their limits: Untreated patients with hematological or solid cancers showed significantly lower blood TCR diversity and higher clonality than age-matched healthy donors. According to the authors, the repertoire data do not permit conclusions about immunological memory after chemotherapy. Declining TCR diversity with age in healthy donors was mainly explained by loss of richness; in cancer patients, loss of evenness also contributed. Median generation probability increased over the chemotherapy interval in both cancer cohorts, suggesting repertoire reconstitution through rebound thymic output.

Instead of sorted cells or RNA, genomic DNA extracted from peripheral blood served as the source for amplifying TCR beta rearrangements. Rearranged TRB sequences spanning V, D and J segments were amplified by multiplex touch-down PCR using a mixed TRB-A/B primer pool. Illumina adapters and sample indices were added to the amplicons in two consecutive PCR reactions performed with Phusion HS II polymerase. After gel purification with the NucleoSpin Gel and PCR Clean-up kit, the amplicons were checked using Qubit and an Agilent 2100 Bioanalyzer. Sequencing of libraries was carried out on an Illumina MiSeq in 600-cycle, single-indexed, paired-end runs. As for the authors' bioinformatics: Processing of the TRB sequences was carried out with MiXCR versions 2.12 and 3.0.5. Each unique CDR3 nucleotide sequence was treated as one clone, and only productive sequences with two or more reads were kept. Shannon diversity, evenness, clonality (one minus evenness), and alpha-parameterized diversity profiles from alpha 0 to 5 were included as repertoire metrics. Generation probabilities of clones in paired pre- and post-chemotherapy samples were computed with the IGoR algorithm. The public reads were reanalyzed by TCRdb: fastp trimming at Q25, MiXCR alignment, in-frame beta chains only. Entries that share a CDR3 protein sequence are merged under the most common genes and DNA. These V and J calls derive from TCRdb rather than the authors' analysis. In all, the sample holds about 5,000 distinct CDR3 sequences, and around a fifth of those were seen once. Jointly, the top ten make up 3% to 4% of the sample.

Sequencing used blood. The origin of this receptor is a human donor in good health. The donor label of this sample is uncertain.

Here the CDR3 is given as CATRGGDQPQHF. The sequence in DNA is TGTGCCACCAGGGGTGGAGATCAGCCCCAGCATTTT. Recombination connected TRBV15 to TRBJ1-5, with no confident D gene call. The junction carries 8 bases between V and J, which are trimmed by 6 bases and 5 bases respectively. Based on the germline V gene (reference sequence), the CDR1 and CDR2 sequences are LNHNV and YYDKDF. The CDR3 covers 12 residues, taking in both the cysteine and the phenylalanine. Here the CDR3 DNA is all that survives: 36 bases in frame from base 1.